One sample yielded the 18 T cell receptor beta chains listed below, sequenced in a study of blood T cell repertoires in COVID-19. Only in-frame clones appear in the TCRdb table, and some are missing; sequencing was by immunoSEQ multiplex PCR. The sample records about 59,000 clones, roughly nine tenths being singletons. Sequenced: peripheral blood. Receptors were obtained from a human donor in a cohort sampled during active COVID-19.

The rearrangement links TRBV3-1 (or the pseudogene TRBV3-2) to TRBJ2-3; weak D call: TRBD2 (5 bases). V lost 5 bases, J lost 1 base, and 13 bases lay in between. The CDR3 covers 15 residues. CDR1 is LGHDT, CDR2 YNNKEL, per germline (reference sequence). CDR3 nucleotides: TGTGCCAGCAGCGTACCGGGAACCCGCACAGATACGCAGTATTTT. It is translated as CASSVPGTRTDTQYF.

Details on this clone: The same CDR3 is also encoded by other DNA sequences in this sample. This rearrangement joins TRBV6-1 to TRBJ1-2; 8 nucleotides match TRBD1. Unmatched junction bases numbered 12, after V lost 2 bases and J lost 7 bases. The germline gives CDR1 MNHNS, CDR2 SASEGT. The CDR3 extends over 16 amino acids. The CDR3 bases are TGTGCCAGCAGTGAACACATCGGCAGGGGGCTGGGTGGCTACACCTTC. As protein: CASSEHIGRGLGGYTF.

CDR3 protein: CASSGQGLSVNSPLHF. For the CDR3, the DNA is TGTGCCAGCAGCGGACAGGGGCTATCTGTGAATTCACCCCTCCACTTT. The chain joins TRBV2 to TRBJ1-6; 9 bases align to TRBD1. The CDR3 length is 16 residues. CDR1 is SNHLY and CDR2 is FYNNEI in the germline V gene. V shed 6 bases, J shed 7 bases, and the junction held 10 bases outside the gene matches. The variable domain in full, with the rest retrieved from reference TRBV2 and TRBJ1-6, is EPEVTQTPSHQVTQMGQEVILRCVPISNHLYFYWYRQILGQKVEFLVSFYNNEISEKSEIFDDQFSVERPDGSNFTLKIRSTKLEDSAMYFCASSGQGLSVNSPLHFGNGTRLTVT.

The chain joins TRBV30 to TRBJ2-2; D remains unclear. Germline-derived CDR1 and CDR2 are GTSNPN and SVGIG (reference sequence). The CDR3 is 11 amino acids. Trimming left V 4 bases short and J 7 bases short, with 7 bases between. The CDR3: CAWTSGGELFF. The DNA of the CDR3 is TGTGCCTGGACTTCCGGCGGGGAGCTGTTTTTT.

The chain links TRBV7-2 to TRBJ2-1, with TRBD2 identical over 7 bases. Germline values: CDR1 SGHTA, CDR2 FQGNSA. Trimming removed 5 bases from V and 7 bases from J; junction bases left unmatched: 11. The CDR3 contains 15 residues. The CDR3 is CASSLHPGLSNEQFF. The CDR3 nucleotides read TGTGCCAGCAGCCTACACCCGGGACTAAGTAATGAGCAGTTCTTC.

The CDR3 bases are TGTGCCAGCTCACCACCGTCAGGGGGCGGCGAGACCCAGTACTTC. It translates to CASSPPSGGGETQYF. The rearrangement joins TRBV18 to TRBJ2-5, with TRBD1 matching 8 bases. The ends lost 0 bases at V and 5 bases at J; junction bases unmatched: 5. The CDR3 is 15 residues long. Germline V CDR1 and CDR2: KGHSH, LQKENI.

The rearrangement joins TRBV15 to TRBJ2-7; D not certain. The CDR3 is 13 residues long. Between the trimmed V and J ends, which lost 5 bases and 0 bases, there was a span of 8 bases. Germline values: CDR1 LNHNV, CDR2 YYDKDF (reference sequence). CDR3 in amino acids: CATSPGLSYEQYF. The CDR3 region has the DNA TGTGCCACCAGCCCCGGTCTCTCCTACGAGCAGTACTTC.

In DNA form, the CDR3 reads TGTGCCAGCACTGGGACAGGGGGGATCGAGACCCAGTACTTC. It encodes CASTGTGGIETQYF. This chain links TRBV6-5 with TRBJ2-5; 11 bases map to TRBD1. The CDR3 has 14 amino acids. V trimming: 7 bases; J trimming: 5 bases; junction bases outside the gene matches: 6. Germline assignment: CDR1 MNHEY and CDR2 SVGAGI.

This chain uses TRBV28 with TRBJ2-1, with TRBD2 matching over 13 bases. Germline V gene lookup returns CDR1 MDHEN and CDR2 SYDVKM. The CDR3 contains 23 residues. V trimming: 1 base; J trimming: 8 bases; junction bases outside the gene matches: 26. CDR3 protein: CASSLLTGGKERPDGLAGDEQFF. Here the CDR3 DNA reads TGTGCCAGCAGTTTATTAACGGGGGGAAAGGAGAGGCCAGACGGACTAGCGGGAGATGAGCAGTTCTTC.

The rearrangement links TRBV7-2 to TRBJ1-1; the D gene is possibly TRBD1 (5 bases). Trimming took 1 base from V and 1 from J, leaving 16 bases between them. Germline V gives CDR1 SGHTA, CDR2 FQGNSA. The CDR3 consists of 17 residues. CDR3 in amino acids: CASSLGTLSGSNTEAFF. CDR3 DNA: TGTGCCAGCAGCTTAGGGACCCTCTCAGGGTCGAACACTGAAGCTTTCTTT.

This clone was counted only a few times. This same CDR3 is encoded by further DNA sequences in the sample. The V and J genes are TRBV19 and TRBJ1-1; 7 bases agree with TRBD1. Germline CDR1 reads LNHDA; CDR2 reads SQIVND (reference sequence). With 5 bases clipped from V and 2 bases from J, the junction kept 5 bases outside the gene matches. The CDR3 sequence is 14 residues long. The CDR3 reads CASSPQGLNTEAFF. The DNA for the CDR3 is TGTGCCAGTAGTCCACAGGGGTTAAACACTGAAGCTTTCTTT.

J is TRBJ2-2 and V is TRBV19; 8 bases are a match to TRBD2. After removal of 7 bases from V and 3 bases from J, the junction contained 4 bases not matched to a gene. CDR1 and CDR2 (germline): LNHDA, SQIVND (reference sequence). There are 14 residues in the CDR3. The CDR3 nucleotides are TGTGCCAGTAAGGGGCGGGAGGACACCGGGGAGCTGTTTTTT. Translating it yields CASKGREDTGELFF. Complete variable domain (other parts from reference TRBV19 and TRBJ2-2): DGGITQSPKYLFRKEGQNVTLSCEQNLNHDAMYWYRQDPGQGLRLIYYSQIVNDFQKGDIAEGYSVSREKKESFPLTVTSAQKNPTAFYLCASKGREDTGELFFGEGSRLTVL.

The chain has TRBV4-1 and TRBJ1-2; 8 nucleotides align to TRBD1. Unmatched junction bases numbered 8, after V lost 4 bases and J lost 4 bases. CDR1 MGHRA and CDR2 YSYEKL come from the germline V gene. This CDR3 is built from 15 residues. CDR3 in DNA: TGCGCCAGCAGCCCCGGACAGGGTCCTATCTATGGCTACACCTTC. Its protein product is CASSPGQGPIYGYTF.

This chain uses TRBV2 with TRBJ1-5; 9 nucleotides align to TRBD1. There are 16 residues in the CDR3. J gave up 0 bases and V 5 bases, and 5 bases lay outside the gene matches. Germline values: CDR1 SNHLY, CDR2 FYNNEI. The CDR3 region is CASSPGTGSSNQPQHF. In DNA, the CDR3 is TGTGCCAGCAGTCCCGGGACAGGGTCTAGCAATCAGCCCCAGCATTTT.

Worth noting for this clone: The junction departs from the called germline gene at one end, perhaps through a read error. The chain is built from TRBV5-1 and TRBJ2-7, with a weak D call TRBD1 (6 bases). The germline V gene has CDR1 SGHRS and CDR2 YFSETQ. This CDR3 comprises 14 residues. The chain's CDR3 is CASSQGPGSFEQYF. The DNA for the CDR3 is TGCGCCAGCAGCCAGGGGCCTGGATCCTTCGAGCAGTACTTC.

The rearrangement joins TRBV28 to TRBJ1-6; 8 positions agree with TRBD1. CDR3 length: 14 residues. The junction had 7 bases not matched to a gene; V was cut back by 6 bases and J by 9 bases. The germline V gene encodes CDR1 MDHEN and CDR2 SYDVKM. CDR3 sequence: CASRPPGGPSPLHF. CDR3 coding DNA: TGTGCCAGCAGACCCCCAGGGGGCCCTTCACCCCTCCACTTT.

The gene calls are TRBV9 and TRBJ1-2; D uncertain. Germline-derived CDR1 and CDR2 are SGDLS and YYNGEE. The CDR3 is made up of 13 amino acids. Trimming pared 1 base from V and 8 bases from J, leaving 12 bases between. The CDR3 protein is CASSVWRAAGYTF. As DNA, the CDR3 is TGTGCCAGCAGCGTATGGAGGGCCGCCGGCTACACCTTC.

The chain joins TRBV5-1 to TRBJ2-5; 13 bases are shared with TRBD2. The germline V gene has CDR1 SGHRS and CDR2 YFSETQ. The CDR3 is made up of 16 amino acids. Trimming removed 2 bases from V and 4 bases from J; junction bases left unmatched: 5. For the CDR3, the DNA is TGCGCCAGCAGCTTAGGACTAGCGGGAGCCGGAGAGACCCAGTACTTC. It encodes CASSLGLAGAGETQYF.